These 8 T cell receptor beta chains were sequenced from one sample in a study of cytomegalovirus exposure and HLA in healthy donors. The PCR ran on 60 Vbeta and 13 Jbeta primers. Repertoires were generated with immunoSEQ multiplex PCR, while TCRdb's copy carries only in-frame clones and drops some. The sample has roughly 72,000 clones. Sequenced sample: PBMCs. The origin of the receptors is a man younger than 30 in good health and CMV-seropositive.

V gene TRBV18 combines with J gene TRBJ2-7; D perhaps matches TRBD1 (6 bases). CDR1 and CDR2 from the germline V gene are KGHSH and LQKENI. This CDR3 comprises 16 residues. Trimming stripped 1 base from V and 7 bases from J, with 20 bases between. CDR3 nucleotide sequence: TGTGCCAGCTCACCACGAAACCTGGACAGTACTTTGGAGCAGTACTTC. This codes for CASSPRNLDSTLEQYF.

This sequence joins TRBV5-6 and TRBJ1-1; D ambiguous. CDR3 size: 12 residues. V shed 1 base and J shed 5 bases, with 6 bases lying between them. Germline values: CDR1 SGHDT, CDR2 YYEEEE. The CDR3 protein is CASSLMRTEAFF. The CDR3 DNA reads TGTGCCAGCAGCTTGATGAGGACTGAAGCTTTCTTT.

V is TRBV4-2 and J is TRBJ2-5, with TRBD2 matching 10 bases. V lost 0 bases and J lost 5; bases outside the gene matches: 6. The CDR3 loop spans 16 amino acids. The germline gives CDR1 LGHNA, CDR2 YNFKEQ. The CDR3 here is CASSQEQREGRETQYF. CDR3 DNA sequence: TGTGCCAGCAGCCAAGAGCAGCGGGAGGGCCGGGAGACCCAGTACTTC.

The rearrangement uses TRBV28 and TRBJ1-5, with TRBD1 matching 8 bases. This CDR3 spans 15 amino acids. J lost 8 bases, V lost 1 base, and 7 bases had no gene match. Germline CDR1 reads MDHEN; CDR2 reads SYDVKM. CDR3 coding DNA: TGTGCCAGCAGTTTATTGACAGGGGCTGGGGAGCCCCAGCATTTT. Its protein is CASSLLTGAGEPQHF.

The rearrangement uses TRBV5-6 and TRBJ2-7, with D maybe TRBD2 (6 bases). Germline V lookup: CDR1 SGHDT, CDR2 YYEEEE. This CDR3 contains 16 residues. V lost 0 bases and J 3 bases, leaving 16 bases between the germline ends. This CDR3 is CASSLGAGRRDYEQYF. CDR3 in DNA: TGTGCCAGCAGCTTGGGGGCAGGGAGGCGGGACTACGAGCAGTACTTC. Full variable domain (remainder filled in from reference TRBV5-6 and TRBJ2-7): DAGVTQSPTHLIKTRGQQVTLRCSPKSGHDTVSWYQQALGQGPQFIFQYYEEEERQRGNFPDRFSGHQFPNYSSELNVNALLLGDSALYLCASSLGAGRRDYEQYFGPGTRLTVT.

V and J are TRBV4-1 and TRBJ2-3; no firm D call. Germline CDR1 is MGHRA and CDR2 is YSYEKL. This CDR3 has 16 amino acids. Deletions cut 1 base from V and 4 bases from J, with 15 bases between. The chain's CDR3 is CASSQGDMRVPDTQYF. CDR3 coding DNA: TGCGCCAGCAGCCAAGGCGACATGAGAGTTCCAGATACGCAGTATTTT.

V is TRBV6-6 and J is TRBJ2-1; D may be TRBD2 (5 bases). V was pared by 5 bases and J by 6 bases, with 20 bases between. From germline, CDR1 is MNHNY and CDR2 SVGAGI (reference sequence). The CDR3 loop spans 16 amino acids. The CDR3 sequence: CASSPSEGEAGNEQFF. The CDR3 bases are TGTGCCAGCAGTCCGAGTGAGGGTGAGGCTGGCAATGAGCAGTTCTTC.

The chain is built from TRBV27 and TRBJ1-3, with D perhaps TRBD1 (6 bases). Germline V CDR1 and CDR2: MNHEY, SMNVEV (reference sequence). This CDR3 has 14 amino acids. Trimming took 6 bases from V and 3 from J, leaving 12 bases between them. As DNA, the CDR3 is TGTGCCAGCAGCCTCGACAGGAATGGAAACACCATATATTTT. Translating gives CASSLDRNGNTIYF.